The source of this T cell receptor beta chain is a study of vaccination effects on CD4 cells after COVID-19. The study's findings and limits: Late after vaccination, infection- and vaccine-induced clones showed marked clonal contraction. After vaccination of healthy people, only 1 of 255 vaccine-induced clones cross-reacted with common cold coronaviruses.

Sequencing in the ViraFEST assay came after antigen-specific CD4+ T cells had been expanded with viral peptide pools, which were used to stimulate PBMC. When more than 9 days of culture had elapsed, CD4+ T cells were isolated. Participants were given two doses of BNT162b2 or mRNA-1273 vaccine. It was with about 10 IU/ml IL-2 and around 9.9 ug/ml peptides that 1.8 million or so PBMC per well were cultured. At days 3 and 7, half of the medium was exchanged for IL-2 medium. The protocol was immunoSEQ multiplex PCR, while the TCRdb copy is restricted to in-frame clones and leaves out a portion. The sample yields approximately 61,000 clones, around four fifths seen once. In the case of this clone: Its antigen is currently unknown.

The CDR3 spans 15 residues. CDR1 and CDR2 from the germline V gene are SGHRS and YFSETQ. V lost 6 bases to trimming and J lost 0 bases; unmatched junction nucleotides: 7. This clonotype was sampled from a human donor who received a COVID-19 vaccine. Sequenced here: CD4+ T cells from PBMCs cultured with HCoV-229E spike peptides, sampled after COVID-19 vaccination. The chain recombines TRBV5-1 with TRBJ1-2; 8 bases agree with TRBD1. This CDR3 reads CASTIQGGSNYGYTF. The CDR3 DNA reads TGCGCCAGCACCATACAGGGGGGCTCTAACTATGGCTACACCTTC. Variable domain in full (rest from reference TRBV5-1 and TRBJ1-2): KAGVTQTPRYLIKTRGQQVTLSCSPISGHRSVSWYQQTPGQGLQFLFEYFSETQRNKGNFPGRFSGRQFSNSRSEMNVSTLELGDSALYLCASTIQGGSNYGYTFGSGTRLTVV.